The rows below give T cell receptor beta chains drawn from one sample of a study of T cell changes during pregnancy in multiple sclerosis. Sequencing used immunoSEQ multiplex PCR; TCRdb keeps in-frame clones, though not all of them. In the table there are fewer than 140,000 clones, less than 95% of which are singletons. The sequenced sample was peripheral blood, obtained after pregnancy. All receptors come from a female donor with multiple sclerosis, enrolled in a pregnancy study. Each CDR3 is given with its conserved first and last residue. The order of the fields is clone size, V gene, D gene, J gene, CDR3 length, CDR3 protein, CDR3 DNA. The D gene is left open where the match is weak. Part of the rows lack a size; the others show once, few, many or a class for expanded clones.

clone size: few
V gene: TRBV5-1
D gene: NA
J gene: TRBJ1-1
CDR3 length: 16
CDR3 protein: CASSLGVGAMDTEAFF
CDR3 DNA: TGCGCCAGCAGCTTGGGGGTGGGGGCCATGGACACTGAAGCTTTCTTT

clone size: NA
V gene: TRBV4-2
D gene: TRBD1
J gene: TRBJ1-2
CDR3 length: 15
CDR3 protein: CASSQGRQGTMLFTF
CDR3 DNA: TGTGCCAGCAGCCAGGGTAGACAGGGGACTATGTTATTTACCTTC

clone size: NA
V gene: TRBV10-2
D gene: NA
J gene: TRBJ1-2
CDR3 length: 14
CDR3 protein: CASSELDTLYGYTF
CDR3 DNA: TGCGCCAGCAGTGAGCTGGACACCCTCTATGGCTACACCTTC

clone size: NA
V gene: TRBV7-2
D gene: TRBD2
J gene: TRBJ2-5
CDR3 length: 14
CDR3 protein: CASSLGLAVETQYF
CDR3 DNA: TGTGCCAGCAGCTTAGGACTAGCGGTCGAGACCCAGTACTTC

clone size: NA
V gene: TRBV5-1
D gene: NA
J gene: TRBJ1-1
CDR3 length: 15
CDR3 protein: CASSLLQGPNTEAFF
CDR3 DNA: TGCGCCAGCAGCTTGTTGCAGGGGCCGAACACTGAAGCTTTCTTT

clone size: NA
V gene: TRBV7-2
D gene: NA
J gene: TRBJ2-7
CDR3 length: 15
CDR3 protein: CASSLAYGAYNEQYF
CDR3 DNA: TGTGCCAGCAGCTTAGCATATGGGGCTTATAACGAGCAGTACTTC

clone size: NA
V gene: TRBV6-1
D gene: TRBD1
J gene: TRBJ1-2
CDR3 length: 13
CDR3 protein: CASSVDRGSGYTF
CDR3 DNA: TGTGCCAGCAGCGTAGACAGGGGAAGTGGCTACACCTTC

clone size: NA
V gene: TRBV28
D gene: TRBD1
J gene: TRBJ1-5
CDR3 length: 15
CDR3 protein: CASRTGQGYNQPQHF
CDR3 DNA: TGTGCCAGCAGAACCGGACAGGGTTACAATCAGCCCCAGCATTTT

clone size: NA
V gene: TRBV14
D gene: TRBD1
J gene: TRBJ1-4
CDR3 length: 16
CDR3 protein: CASSQDRDRGNEKLFF
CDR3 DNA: TGTGCCAGCAGCCAAGATCGGGACAGGGGGAATGAAAAACTGTTTTTT

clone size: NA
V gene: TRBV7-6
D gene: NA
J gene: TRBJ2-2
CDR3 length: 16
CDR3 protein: CASSKGPTSITGELFF
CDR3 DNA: TGTGCCAGCAGCAAGGGTCCCACTAGCATCACCGGGGAGCTGTTTTTT

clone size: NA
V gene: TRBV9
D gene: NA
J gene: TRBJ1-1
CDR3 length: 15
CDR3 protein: CASSVGGDGDTEAFF
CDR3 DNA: TGTGCCAGCAGCGTAGGTGGAGACGGGGACACTGAAGCTTTCTTT

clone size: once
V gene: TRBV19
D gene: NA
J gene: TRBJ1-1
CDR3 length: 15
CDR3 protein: CASSIDGGVNTEAFF
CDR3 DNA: TGTGCCAGTAGTATAGACGGGGGGGTGAACACTGAAGCTTTCTTT

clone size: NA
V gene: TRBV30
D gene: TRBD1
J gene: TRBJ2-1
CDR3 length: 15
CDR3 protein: CAWSVSTGISSAQFF
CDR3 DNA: TGTGCCTGGAGTGTCTCGACAGGGATCTCCTCGGCTCAGTTCTTC

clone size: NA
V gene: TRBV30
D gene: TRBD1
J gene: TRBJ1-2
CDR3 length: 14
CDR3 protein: CAWRGDRTNYGYTF
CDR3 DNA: TGTGCCTGGAGGGGGGACAGGACCAACTATGGCTACACCTTC

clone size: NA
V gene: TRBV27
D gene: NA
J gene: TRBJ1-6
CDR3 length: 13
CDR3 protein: CASSQGSNSPLHF
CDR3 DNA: TGTGCCAGCAGTCAGGGCTCAAATTCACCCCTCCACTTT

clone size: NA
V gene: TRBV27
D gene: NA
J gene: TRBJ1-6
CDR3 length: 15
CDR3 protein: CASSSWTAYNSPLHF
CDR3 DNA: TGTGCCAGCAGTTCCTGGACAGCCTATAATTCACCCCTCCACTTT

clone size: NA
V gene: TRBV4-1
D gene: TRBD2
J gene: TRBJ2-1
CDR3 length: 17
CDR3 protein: CASSQDLAGGGNNEQFF
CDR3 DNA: TGCGCCAGCAGCCAAGATCTAGCGGGAGGGGGCAACAATGAGCAGTTCTTC

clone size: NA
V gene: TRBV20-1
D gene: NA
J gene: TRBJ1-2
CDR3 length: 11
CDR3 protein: CSATSGNGYTF
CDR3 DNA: TGCAGTGCTACTTCCGGGAATGGCTACACCTTC

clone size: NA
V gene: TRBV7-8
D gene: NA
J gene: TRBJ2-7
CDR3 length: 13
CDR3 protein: CASSLFSSHEQYF
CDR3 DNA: TGTGCCAGCAGCTTATTTAGCAGTCACGAGCAGTACTTC

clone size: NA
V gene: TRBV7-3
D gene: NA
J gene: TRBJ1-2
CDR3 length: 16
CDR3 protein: CASSSWTPSRQGGYTF
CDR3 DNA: TGTGCCAGCAGCTCCTGGACTCCCTCGCGTCAAGGTGGCTACACCTTC

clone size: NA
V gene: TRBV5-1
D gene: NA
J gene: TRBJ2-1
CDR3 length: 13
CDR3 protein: CASSVETFVEQFF
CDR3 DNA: TGCGCCAGCAGCGTCGAGACATTTGTTGAGCAGTTCTTC

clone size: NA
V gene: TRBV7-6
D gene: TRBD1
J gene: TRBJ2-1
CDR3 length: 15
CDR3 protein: CASSLGGPDRAQQFF
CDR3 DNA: TGTGCCAGCAGCTTAGGGGGCCCGGACAGGGCTCAGCAGTTCTTC

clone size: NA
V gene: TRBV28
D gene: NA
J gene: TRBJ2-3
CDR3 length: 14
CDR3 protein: CASSLIQASDTQYF
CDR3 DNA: TGTGCCAGCAGTTTAATACAGGCGTCAGATACGCAGTATTTT

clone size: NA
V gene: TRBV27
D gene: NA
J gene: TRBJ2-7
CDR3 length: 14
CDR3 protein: CASSLRIRGYEQYF
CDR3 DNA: TGTGCCAGCAGTTTACGCATCAGGGGTTACGAGCAGTACTTC

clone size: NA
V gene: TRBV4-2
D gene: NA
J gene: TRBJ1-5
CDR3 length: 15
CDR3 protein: CASSQSDSGNQPQHF
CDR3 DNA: TGTGCCAGCAGCCAATCCGACAGCGGCAATCAGCCCCAGCATTTT

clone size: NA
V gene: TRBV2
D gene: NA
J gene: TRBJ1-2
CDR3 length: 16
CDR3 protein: CASSEYQDLRDYGYTF
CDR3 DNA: TGTGCCAGCAGTGAATATCAGGATCTCAGGGACTATGGCTACACCTTC

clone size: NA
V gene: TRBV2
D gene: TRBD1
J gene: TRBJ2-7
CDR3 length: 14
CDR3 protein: CASSRTGKSYEQYF
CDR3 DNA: TGTGCCAGCAGTCGGACAGGGAAATCCTACGAGCAGTACTTC

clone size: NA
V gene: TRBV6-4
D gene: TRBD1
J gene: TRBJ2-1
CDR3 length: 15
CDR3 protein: CASSAGTGEYNEQFF
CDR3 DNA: TGTGCCAGCAGCGCCGGGACAGGGGAGTACAATGAGCAGTTCTTC

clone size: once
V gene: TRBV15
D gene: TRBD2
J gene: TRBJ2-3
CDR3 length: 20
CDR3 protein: CATSSRRPSGGSSSTDTQYF
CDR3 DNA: TGTGCCACCAGCAGCAGGCGTCCTAGCGGGGGGTCCTCTAGCACAGATACGCAGTATTTT

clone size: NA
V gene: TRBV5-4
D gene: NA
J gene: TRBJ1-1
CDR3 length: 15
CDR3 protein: CASSLGGEVGTEAFF
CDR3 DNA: TGTGCCAGCAGCTTGGGGGGCGAGGTTGGCACTGAAGCTTTCTTT

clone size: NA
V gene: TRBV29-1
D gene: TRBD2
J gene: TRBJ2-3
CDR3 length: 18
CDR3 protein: CSVGATSGGFGGTDTQYF
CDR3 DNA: TGCAGCGTTGGGGCGACTAGCGGGGGGTTCGGAGGCACAGATACGCAGTATTTT

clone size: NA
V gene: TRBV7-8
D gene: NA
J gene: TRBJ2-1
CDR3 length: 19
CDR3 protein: CASSLVTPRDWSSYNEQFF
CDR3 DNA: TGTGCCAGCAGCTTAGTTACCCCCCGGGACTGGAGCTCCTACAATGAGCAGTTCTTC

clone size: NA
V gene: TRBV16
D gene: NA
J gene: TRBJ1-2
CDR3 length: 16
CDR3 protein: CASSQTIDGYNYGYTF
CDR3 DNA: TGTGCCAGCAGCCAGACTATTGACGGCTACAACTATGGCTACACCTTC

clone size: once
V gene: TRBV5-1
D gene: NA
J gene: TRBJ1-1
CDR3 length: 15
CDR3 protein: CASSLVPRWATEAFF
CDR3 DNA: TGCGCCAGCAGCTTGGTTCCCAGGTGGGCCACTGAAGCTTTCTTT

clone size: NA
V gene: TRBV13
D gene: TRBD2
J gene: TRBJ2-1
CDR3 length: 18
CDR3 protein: CASSLGWIAGSVYNEQFF
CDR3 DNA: TGTGCCAGCAGCTTAGGCTGGATAGCGGGGTCGGTTTACAATGAGCAGTTCTTC

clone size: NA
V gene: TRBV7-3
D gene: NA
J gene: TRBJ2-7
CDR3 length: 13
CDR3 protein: CASSTGGGPEQYF
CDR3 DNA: TGTGCCAGCAGTACAGGGGGGGGACCCGAGCAGTACTTC

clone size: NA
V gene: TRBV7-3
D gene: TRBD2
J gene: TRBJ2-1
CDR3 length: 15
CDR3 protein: CASSLGGGDYNEQFF
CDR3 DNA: TGTGCCAGCAGCTTAGGCGGGGGGGACTACAATGAGCAGTTCTTC

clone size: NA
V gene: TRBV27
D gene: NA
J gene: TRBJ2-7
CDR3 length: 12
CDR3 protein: CASSPDRYEQYF
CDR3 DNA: TGTGCCAGCAGTCCCGACAGATACGAGCAGTACTTC

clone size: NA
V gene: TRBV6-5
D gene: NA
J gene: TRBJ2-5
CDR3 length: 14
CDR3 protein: CASSLSQGRETQYF
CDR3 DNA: TGTGCCAGCAGCCTGTCCCAGGGGAGAGAGACCCAGTACTTC

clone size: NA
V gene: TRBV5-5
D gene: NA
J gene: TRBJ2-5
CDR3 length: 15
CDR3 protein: CASSLSTGGGETQYF
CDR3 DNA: TGTGCCAGCAGCTTGTCGACAGGCGGCGGGGAGACCCAGTACTTC

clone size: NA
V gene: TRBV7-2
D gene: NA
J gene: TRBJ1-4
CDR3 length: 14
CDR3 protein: CASSLVGANEKLFF
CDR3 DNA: TGTGCCAGCAGCTTAGTAGGGGCTAATGAAAAACTGTTTTTT

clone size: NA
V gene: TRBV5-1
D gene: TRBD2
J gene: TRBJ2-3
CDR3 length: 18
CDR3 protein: CASSSGLAGGRHTDTQYF
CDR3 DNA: TGCGCCAGCAGCTCGGGACTAGCGGGGGGACGTCACACAGATACGCAGTATTTT

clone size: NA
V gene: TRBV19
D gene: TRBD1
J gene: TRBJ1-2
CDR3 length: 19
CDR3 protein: CASSITTGTGVGANYGYTF
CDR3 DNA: TGTGCCAGTAGTATAACGACCGGGACAGGGGTAGGGGCTAACTATGGCTACACCTTC

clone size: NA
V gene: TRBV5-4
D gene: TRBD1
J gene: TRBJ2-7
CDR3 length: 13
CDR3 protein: CATKTTGAWEQYF
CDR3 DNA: TGTGCCACCAAAACGACAGGGGCTTGGGAGCAGTACTTC

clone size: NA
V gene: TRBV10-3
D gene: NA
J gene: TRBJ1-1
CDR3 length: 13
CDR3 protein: CAIGSSGRTEAFF
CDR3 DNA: TGTGCCATCGGTTCCTCGGGGAGGACTGAAGCTTTCTTT

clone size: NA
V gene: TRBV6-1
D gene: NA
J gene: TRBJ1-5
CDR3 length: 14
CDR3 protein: CASTISDSNQPQHF
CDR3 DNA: TGTGCCAGCACCATTAGCGATAGCAATCAGCCCCAGCATTTT

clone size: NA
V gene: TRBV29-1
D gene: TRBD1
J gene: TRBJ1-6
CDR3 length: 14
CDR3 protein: CSVGDRAHNSPLHF
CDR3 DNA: TGCAGCGTTGGGGACAGGGCGCATAATTCACCCCTCCACTTT

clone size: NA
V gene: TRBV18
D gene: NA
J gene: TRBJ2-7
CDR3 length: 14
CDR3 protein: CASSRSDRGYEQYF
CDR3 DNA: TGTGCCAGCTCACGATCGGACAGAGGATACGAGCAGTACTTC

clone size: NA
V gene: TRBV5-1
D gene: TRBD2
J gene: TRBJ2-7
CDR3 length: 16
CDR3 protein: CASSPSLAGGPYEQYF
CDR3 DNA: TGCGCCAGCAGCCCCTCCTTAGCGGGAGGGCCCTACGAGCAGTACTTC

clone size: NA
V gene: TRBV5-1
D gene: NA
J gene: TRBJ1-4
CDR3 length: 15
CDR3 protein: CASSPLDSNNEKLFF
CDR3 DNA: TGCGCCAGCAGCCCCCTGGACAGTAATAATGAAAAACTGTTTTTT

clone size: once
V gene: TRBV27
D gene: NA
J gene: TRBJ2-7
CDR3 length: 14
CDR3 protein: CASSPRQLLNEQYF
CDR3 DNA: TGTGCCAGCAGTCCGCGACAGTTGTTGAACGAGCAGTACTTC

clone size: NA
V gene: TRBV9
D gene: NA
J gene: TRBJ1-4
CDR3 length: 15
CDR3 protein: CASSASGDGSEKLFF
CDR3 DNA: TGTGCCAGCAGCGCCTCAGGGGATGGTAGCGAAAAACTGTTTTTT

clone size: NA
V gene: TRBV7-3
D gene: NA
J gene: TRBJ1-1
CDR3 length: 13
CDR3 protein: CASSLNPRTEAFF
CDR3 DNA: TGTGCCAGCAGCTTAAATCCCCGGACTGAAGCTTTCTTT

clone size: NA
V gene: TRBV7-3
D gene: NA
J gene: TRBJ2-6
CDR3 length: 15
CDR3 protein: CASSLGIAGANVLTF
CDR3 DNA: TGTGCCAGCAGCTTGGGCATCGCTGGGGCCAACGTCCTGACTTTC

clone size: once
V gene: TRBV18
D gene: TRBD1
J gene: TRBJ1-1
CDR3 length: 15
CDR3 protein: CASSPEGASRAEAFF
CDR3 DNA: TGTGCCAGCTCACCAGAGGGGGCCTCCAGGGCTGAAGCTTTCTTT

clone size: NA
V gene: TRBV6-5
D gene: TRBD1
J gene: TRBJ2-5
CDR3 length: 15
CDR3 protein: CASSYKGQGQETQYF
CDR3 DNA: TGTGCCAGCAGTTACAAGGGACAGGGTCAAGAGACCCAGTACTTC

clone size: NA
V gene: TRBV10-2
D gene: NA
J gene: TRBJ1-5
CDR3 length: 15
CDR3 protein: CASSDRLTSNQPQHF
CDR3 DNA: TGCGCCAGCAGTGACAGGTTAACAAGCAATCAGCCCCAGCATTTT

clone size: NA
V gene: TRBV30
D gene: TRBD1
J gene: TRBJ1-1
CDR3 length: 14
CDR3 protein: CAWGAGTVWTEAFF
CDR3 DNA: TGTGCCTGGGGGGCCGGGACAGTCTGGACTGAAGCTTTCTTT

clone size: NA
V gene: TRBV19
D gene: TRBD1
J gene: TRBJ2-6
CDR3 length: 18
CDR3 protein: CASRNQGQGRSGANVLTF
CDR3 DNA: TGTGCCAGTAGGAACCAGGGACAGGGGCGCTCTGGGGCCAACGTCCTGACTTTC